This TCR beta chain was identified during a study of tumour-infiltrating T cells in Burkitt lymphoma. The overall study: Productive clonality predicted overall and progression-free survival.

There are 16 residues in the CDR3. Germline assignment: CDR1 SQVTM and CDR2 ANQGSEA. V lost 5 bases and J 1 base, leaving 19 bases between the germline ends. Assay: immunoSEQ multiplex PCR; the TCRdb copy retains only in-frame clones and omits some. Of 4,500 to 5,000 clones listed, approximately 26% were seen once; the top ten hold less than 30%. The chain carries TRBV29-1 and TRBJ2-3, with D uncertain. This TCR came from a human donor with diffuse large B-cell lymphoma. The sample taken for sequencing was tumor tissue. The CDR3 here is CSVWLKGDLGTDTQYF. The CDR3 nucleotides are TGCAGCGTTTGGCTTAAGGGTGATTTGGGCACAGATACGCAGTATTTT.